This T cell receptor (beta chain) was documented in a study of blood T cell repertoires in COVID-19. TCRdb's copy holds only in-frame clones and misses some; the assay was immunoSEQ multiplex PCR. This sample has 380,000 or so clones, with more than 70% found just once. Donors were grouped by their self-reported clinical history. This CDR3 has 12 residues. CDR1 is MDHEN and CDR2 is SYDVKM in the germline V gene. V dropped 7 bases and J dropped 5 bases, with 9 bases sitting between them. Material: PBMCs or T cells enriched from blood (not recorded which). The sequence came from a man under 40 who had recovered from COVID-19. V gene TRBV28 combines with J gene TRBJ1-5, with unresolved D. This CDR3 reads CASTLADQPQHF. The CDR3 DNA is TGTGCCAGCACCTTAGCCGATCAGCCCCAGCATTTT.